This T cell receptor beta chain was observed in a study of cytotoxic CD8 clonotypes in ibrutinib-treated CLL. Germline CDR1 GTSNPN, CDR2 SVGIG (reference sequence). The CDR3 has 13 residues. With 3 bases removed from V and 2 bases from J, the gap between germline ends came to 9 bases. Libraries were prepared by immunoSEQ multiplex PCR; TCRdb keeps only in-frame clonotypes and omits some of them. The data show some 150,000 clones, 79% seen once. This sequence was found in a human donor with chronic lymphocytic leukemia. The sample was PBMCs, taken after 12 months of ibrutinib treatment. J is TRBJ2-3 and V is TRBV30, with D perhaps TRBD2 (5 bases). CDR3 sequence reads: CAWSQRYTDTQYF. The CDR3 nucleotides are TGTGCCTGGAGCCAGCGGTACACAGATACGCAGTATTTT.